This TCR beta chain is drawn from a study of T cell responses to AZD1222 COVID-19 vaccine. Notes on this clone: Its target is not known.

Study-wide results and limits: With dominance at 160-218 and 743-854, vaccine-associated CD4 TCRs spanned spike.

The assay was immunoSEQ multiplex PCR, and TCRdb's table has in-frame clones only and misses some. Here the sample spans about 140,000 clones, about 89% being singletons. CDR3 size: 13 residues. The V segment lost 1 base and the J segment 4 bases; nucleotides outside the gene matches: 1. The starting material was peripheral blood, obtained 28 days after the second dose of the MenACWY control vaccine. The origin of this receptor is an adult who received the MenACWY meningococcal vaccine as a control. This chain joins TRBV12-3 or TRBV12-4 and TRBJ2-7; the match to TRBD1 covers 7 bases. CDR3 loop: CASSLVQGYEQYF. The CDR3 DNA follows: TGTGCCAGCAGTTTAGTACAGGGGTACGAGCAGTACTTC.